This TCR beta chain was identified in a study of metastatic and nonmetastatic thyroid tumors. Study at large: Thyroid patients, malignant and benign, had repertoires compared across blood and tumor or nodule tissue.

In the authors' workflow: Across clinicopathological groups, CDR3 differences served as the basis for building a distant-metastasis classifier for papillary thyroid cancer. TCRdb re-called clones from the PCR reads using MiXCR. The V and J calls were not made by the authors but by TCRdb's processing. In the table there are 35,000 to 55,000 clones, more than 3% of which are singletons. With regard to this clone: Its antigen remains unknown.

Study results and caveats: It was reportedly found that TCR beta diversity was significantly higher in malignant thyroid tumors than in benign nodules, a difference seen in both blood and tumor samples.

This CDR3 has 15 amino acids. The V and J ends lost 2 bases and 5 bases, in that order; junction bases with no gene match: 6. Germline V CDR1 and CDR2: MNHEY, SVGEGT. No patient received treatment before thyroid surgery. The V and J genes are TRBV6-2 or TRBV6-3 and TRBJ2-1; 7 bases fit TRBD1. The TCR sequence derives from a female donor with papillary thyroid cancer or a benign thyroid nodule (not recorded which). Some clones in this sample may be carry-over from other donors' samples. Input material: blood. The CDR3 reads CASSYQGTANNEQFF. CDR3 coding DNA: TGTGCCAGCAGTTACCAAGGGACAGCGAACAATGAGCAGTTCTTC.